This is a list of T cell receptor beta chains from one sample in a study of shared clonotypes between healthy human individuals. Clones were sequenced by immunoSEQ multiplex PCR, and TCRdb holds only the in-frame ones, with some missing. The sample consists of fewer than 600,000 clones, around 74% of them appearing once. The sample comprised PBMCs. Every receptor here comes from a woman between 35 and 50 years old in good health. Some clones in this sample may be carry-over from other donors' samples. The CDR3 runs from the conserved cysteine through the conserved F or W. D genes are given only for firm matches. Clone size, where shown, is once, few, many, or a class for clones that have expanded.

NA	TRBV15	TRBJ2-7	NA	TGTGCCACCAGCAGAGTGCTAGACAGCGAGCAGTACTTC	CATSRVLDSEQYF
NA	TRBV5-1	TRBJ2-2	NA	TGCGCCAGCAGCTTCGGGGGAGCTGGAACCGGGGAGCTGTTTTTT	CASSFGGAGTGELFF
TRBD1	TRBV18	TRBJ1-3	NA	TGTGCCAGCTCAGCTGGACAGGCACTCTCTGGAAACACCATATATTTT	CASSAGQALSGNTIYF
NA	TRBV6-6	TRBJ2-2	NA	TGTGCCAGCAATCGGCCGCTCGGGGAGCTGTTTTTT	CASNRPLGELFF
NA	TRBV28	TRBJ1-2	NA	TGTGCCAGCCAAACAGAGTATAACTATGGCTACACCTTC	CASQTEYNYGYTF
NA	TRBV7-6	TRBJ2-1	NA	TGTGCCAGCAGCAAGCGGTTCGGGCGATCCTACAATGAGCAGTTCTTC	CASSKRFGRSYNEQFF
NA	TRBV28	TRBJ2-7	NA	TGTGCCAGCAGTTTAGTGGGGCGGGAAAGGTACGAGCAGTACTTC	CASSLVGRERYEQYF
NA	TRBV7-2	TRBJ1-2	NA	TGTGCCAGCAGCTTAAGTCGGACTAACTATGGCTACACCTTC	CASSLSRTNYGYTF
TRBD2	TRBV5-6	TRBJ2-5	NA	TGTGCCAGCAGCTTGGAGGGACTAGCGGGAGTTGAGACCCAGTACTTC	CASSLEGLAGVETQYF
NA	TRBV25-1	TRBJ2-4	NA	TGTGCCAGCAGTGAGCAGGGTATGGACGCCAAAAACATTCAGTACTTC	CASSEQGMDAKNIQYF
NA	TRBV19	TRBJ2-1	NA	TGTGCCAGTAGTCAACCGGGACACAACAATGAGCAGTTCTTC	CASSQPGHNNEQFF
TRBD2	TRBV7-9	TRBJ2-5	few	TGTGCCAGCAGCCGAACAAGTACTAGCGGCCAAGAGACCCAGTACTTC	CASSRTSTSGQETQYF
TRBD1	TRBV11-3	TRBJ2-2	NA	TGTGCCAGCAGCCAACCGGGACAGGGGGCTACCGGGGAGCTGTTTTTT	CASSQPGQGATGELFF
NA	TRBV19	TRBJ1-1	NA	TGTGCCAGTAGTATAGGGACCAACACTGAAGCTTTCTTT	CASSIGTNTEAFF
NA	TRBV5-6	TRBJ2-4	NA	TGTGCCAGCAGCCGCCCCGGCAGGGGCAACATTCAGTACTTC	CASSRPGRGNIQYF
NA	TRBV7-9	TRBJ2-1	NA	TGTGCCAGCAGCTTTAGGGGCCACAATGAGCAGTTCTTC	CASSFRGHNEQFF
NA	TRBV4-2	TRBJ2-1	many	TGTGCCAGCAGCCAAGATCTCGGGGGACACAATGAGCAGTTCTTC	CASSQDLGGHNEQFF